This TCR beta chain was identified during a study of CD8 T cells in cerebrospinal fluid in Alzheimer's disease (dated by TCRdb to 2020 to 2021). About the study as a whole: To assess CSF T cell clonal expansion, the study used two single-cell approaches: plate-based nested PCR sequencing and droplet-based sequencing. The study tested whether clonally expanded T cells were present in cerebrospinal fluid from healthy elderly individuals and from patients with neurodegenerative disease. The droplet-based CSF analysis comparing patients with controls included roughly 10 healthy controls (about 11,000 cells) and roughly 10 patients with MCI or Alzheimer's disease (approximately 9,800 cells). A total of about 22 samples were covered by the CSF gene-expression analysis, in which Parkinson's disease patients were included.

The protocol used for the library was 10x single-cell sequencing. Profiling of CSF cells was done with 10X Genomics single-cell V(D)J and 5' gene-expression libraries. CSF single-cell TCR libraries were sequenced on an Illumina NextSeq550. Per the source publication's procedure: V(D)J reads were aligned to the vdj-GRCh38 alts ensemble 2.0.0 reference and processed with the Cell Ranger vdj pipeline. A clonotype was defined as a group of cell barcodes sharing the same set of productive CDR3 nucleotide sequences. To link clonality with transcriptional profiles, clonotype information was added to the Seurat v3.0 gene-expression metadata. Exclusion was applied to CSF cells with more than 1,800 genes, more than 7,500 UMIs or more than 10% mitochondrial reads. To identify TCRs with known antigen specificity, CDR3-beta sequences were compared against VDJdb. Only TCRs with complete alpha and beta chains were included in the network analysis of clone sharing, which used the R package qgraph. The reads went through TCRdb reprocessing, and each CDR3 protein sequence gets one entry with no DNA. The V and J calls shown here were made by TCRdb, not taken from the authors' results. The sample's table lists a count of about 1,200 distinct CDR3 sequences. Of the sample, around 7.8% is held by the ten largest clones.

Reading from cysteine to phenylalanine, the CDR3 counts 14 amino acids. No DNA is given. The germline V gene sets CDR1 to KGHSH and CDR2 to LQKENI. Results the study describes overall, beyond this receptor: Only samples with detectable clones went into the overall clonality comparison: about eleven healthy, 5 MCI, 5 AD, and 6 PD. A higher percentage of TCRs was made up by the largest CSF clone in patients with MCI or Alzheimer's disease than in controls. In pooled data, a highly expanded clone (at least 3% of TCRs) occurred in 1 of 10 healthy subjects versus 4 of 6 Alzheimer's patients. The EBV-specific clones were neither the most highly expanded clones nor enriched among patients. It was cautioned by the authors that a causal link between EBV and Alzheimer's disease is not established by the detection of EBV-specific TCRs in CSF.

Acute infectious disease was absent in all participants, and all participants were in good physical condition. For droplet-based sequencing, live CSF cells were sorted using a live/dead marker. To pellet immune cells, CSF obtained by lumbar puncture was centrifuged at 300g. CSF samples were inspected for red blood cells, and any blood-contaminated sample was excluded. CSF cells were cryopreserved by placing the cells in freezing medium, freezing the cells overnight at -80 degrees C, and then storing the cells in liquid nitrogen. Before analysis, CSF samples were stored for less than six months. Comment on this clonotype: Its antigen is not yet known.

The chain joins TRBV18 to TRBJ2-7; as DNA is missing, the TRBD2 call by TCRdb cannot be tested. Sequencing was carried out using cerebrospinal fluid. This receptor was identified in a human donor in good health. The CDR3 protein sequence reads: CASSPPGGLYEQYF.